The 21 T cell receptor beta chains given below trace back to one sample, sequenced in a study of T cell changes during pregnancy in multiple sclerosis. Produced via immunoSEQ multiplex PCR; TCRdb's table is partial and in-frame only. The sample has 35,000 to 45,000 clones; 91% are singletons. Sequenced here: CD4+ T cells from peripheral blood mononuclear cells, sampled before pregnancy. Every receptor here comes from a female donor with multiple sclerosis, enrolled in a pregnancy study.

As for this clone: Other nucleotide sequences from this sample produce the same CDR3. The gene calls are TRBV5-6 and TRBJ2-5; TRBD1 aligns across 8 bases. This CDR3 has 15 residues. With V trimmed by 5 bases and J by 2 bases, 8 bases remained unmatched. Germline CDR1 SGHDT, CDR2 YYEEEE. The CDR3 DNA is TGTGCCAGCAGGGCAGACAGGGGTAGGCAAGAGACCCAGTACTTC. This encodes CASRADRGRQETQYF.

CDR3 sequence reads: CASSIRAGGPYEQYF. In DNA form, the CDR3 reads TGTGCCAGCAGCATCAGAGCGGGGGGGCCCTACGAGCAGTACTTC. The V and J genes are TRBV7-2 and TRBJ2-7; 10 positions match TRBD2. The CDR3 spans 15 residues. Germline-derived CDR1 and CDR2 are SGHTA and FQGNSA. Losses at the gene ends were 5 bases for V and 2 bases for J; bases not matched to a gene: 6.

This chain joins TRBV5-6 and TRBJ1-2, with a weak D call TRBD1 (6 bases). V lost 4 bases, J lost 4 bases, and 11 bases lay in between. The germline CDR1 and CDR2 sequences are SGHDT and YYEEEE. The CDR3 has 13 amino acids. CDR3 DNA sequence: TGTGCCAGCAGCCCAGGGGCGGGCTATGGCTACACCTTC. Translated: CASSPGAGYGYTF.

CDR3 residues: CSVRQGPSYEQYF. The CDR3 region has the DNA TGCAGCGTTAGACAGGGACCCTCCTACGAGCAGTACTTC. This rearrangement joins TRBV29-1 to TRBJ2-5; 7 bases agree with TRBD1. The tail of the sequence fits TRBJ2-7 better, so the J call may be wrong. The germline V gene encodes CDR1 SQVTM and CDR2 ANQGSEA. The CDR3 is 13 amino acids.

CDR3 residues: CASLDANTEAFF. In DNA, the CDR3 is TGTGCCAGCCTAGACGCGAACACTGAAGCTTTCTTT. V is TRBV19 and J is TRBJ1-1, with no clear D. Per germline, CDR1 LNHDA and CDR2 SQIVND (reference sequence). There are 12 residues in the CDR3. The V end was cut by 9 bases, the J end by 1 base, with 9 bases between. The full variable domain, in which reference TRBV19 and TRBJ1-1 provide the parts outside the CDR3, is DGGITQSPKYLFRKEGQNVTLSCEQNLNHDAMYWYRQDPGQGLRLIYYSQIVNDFQKGDIAEGYSVSREKKESFPLTVTSAQKNPTAFYLCASLDANTEAFFGQGTRLTVV.

V usage is TRBV5-4 and J usage is TRBJ1-5; 9 nucleotides line up with TRBD1. CDR3 length: 15 amino acids. CDR1 is SGHNT and CDR2 is YYREEE in the germline V gene (reference sequence). Losses at the gene ends were 0 bases for V and 6 bases for J; bases not matched to a gene: 4. The CDR3 is CASSLGGTGSQPQHF. CDR3 in DNA: TGTGCCAGCAGCTTGGGTGGGACAGGGAGTCAGCCCCAGCATTTT.

V gene TRBV7-6 combines with J gene TRBJ2-7; TRBD2 matches 8 bases. Germline trimming cut 5 bases from V and 5 bases from J; bases unmatched to any gene: 11. Looked up from germline, CDR1 is SGHVS and CDR2 is FNYEAQ. This CDR3 region has 15 residues. In DNA, the CDR3 is TGTGCCAGCAGCCTTCTCTCGGGGGGGCACAACGAGCAGTACTTC. It is translated as CASSLLSGGHNEQYF.

The gene calls are TRBV19 and TRBJ2-7, with D uncertain. Trimming took off 6 bases at V and 3 bases at J, with 12 bases between the two ends. Germline CDR1 and CDR2: LNHDA and SQIVND (reference sequence). CDR3 length equals 13 residues. CDR3 sequence: CASSRRSFYEQYF. In DNA, the CDR3 is TGTGCCAGTAGCCGACGGAGCTTCTACGAGCAGTACTTC. The entire variable domain, with the rest obtained from reference TRBV19 and TRBJ2-7, is as follows: DGGITQSPKYLFRKEGQNVTLSCEQNLNHDAMYWYRQDPGQGLRLIYYSQIVNDFQKGDIAEGYSVSREKKESFPLTVTSAQKNPTAFYLCASSRRSFYEQYFGPGTRLTVT.

The rearrangement links TRBV19 to TRBJ2-7, with D maybe TRBD1 (6 bases). The CDR3 runs 14 residues. V lost 4 bases and J 0 bases, leaving 10 bases between the germline ends. Germline CDR1 and CDR2: LNHDA and SQIVND (reference sequence). The CDR3 sequence: CASSTRGGSYEQYF. CDR3 nucleotide sequence: TGTGCCAGTAGTACTAGAGGGGGCTCCTACGAGCAGTACTTC.

The CDR3: CASGNGQNSNQPQHF. The CDR3 DNA reads TGTGCCAGCGGAAACGGACAGAATAGCAATCAGCCCCAGCATTTT. V gene TRBV2 combines with J gene TRBJ1-5; D possibly corresponds to TRBD1 (6 bases). This CDR3 region has 15 residues. Per the germline V gene, CDR1 is SNHLY and CDR2 is FYNNEI. The V and J ends lost 8 bases and 0 bases respectively, with 14 bases between them.

V is TRBV4-3 and J is TRBJ2-2; 9 bases agree with TRBD1. Germline V gene sequence: CDR1 LGHNA, CDR2 YSLEER. V was clipped by 4 bases and J by 6 bases; unmatched bases: 0. The CDR3 covers 13 residues. The CDR3 DNA reads as TGCGCCAGCAGCCGGACAGGGGCCGGGGAGCTGTTTTTT. As protein: CASSRTGAGELFF.

This chain connects TRBV7-3 to TRBJ2-1, with 7 nucleotides matching TRBD2. This CDR3 is built from 15 residues. Looked up from germline, CDR1 is SGHTA and CDR2 is FQGTGA. Losses at the gene ends were 5 bases for V and 4 bases for J; bases not matched to a gene: 8. CDR3 region: CASSLKRGLYNEQFF. In DNA, the CDR3 is TGTGCCAGCAGCCTTAAGCGGGGCCTATACAATGAGCAGTTCTTC.

This rearrangement joins TRBV28 to TRBJ1-4; TRBD1 matches 7 bases. Trimming at V came to 9 bases and at J to 4 bases, leaving 2 bases not matched to a gene. Germline V gene data show CDR1 as MDHEN and CDR2 as SYDVKM. The CDR3 extends over 12 amino acids. The CDR3: CASQGDNEKLFF. The DNA for the CDR3 is TGTGCCAGTCAGGGGGATAATGAAAAACTGTTTTTT.

This clone showed up just once. This rearrangement joins TRBV5-8 to TRBJ1-1; 7 positions agree with TRBD1. The CDR3 sequence is 14 residues long. The germline V gene encodes CDR1 SGHTS and CDR2 YDEGEE. V was pared by 0 bases and J by 1 base, with 0 bases of the junction left unmatched. CDR3 sequence: CASSLGTGNTEAFF. CDR3 coding DNA: TGTGCCAGCAGCTTGGGGACAGGGAACACTGAAGCTTTCTTT.

This rearrangement joins TRBV13 to TRBJ2-5; 8 nucleotides match TRBD1. The junction had 1 base not matched to a gene; V was cut back by 4 bases and J by 3 bases. The CDR3 extends over 13 amino acids. Germline CDR1 and CDR2: PRHDT and FYEKMQ (reference sequence). CDR3 in DNA: TGTGCCAGCAGCTGGACAGGGAAAGAGACCCAGTACTTC. As protein: CASSWTGKETQYF. The full variable domain, with the rest looked up from reference TRBV13 and TRBJ2-5, is AAGVIQSPRHLIKEKRETATLKCYPIPRHDTVYWYQQGPGQDPQFLISFYEKMQSDKGSIPDRFSAQQFSDYHSELNMSSLELGDSALYFCASSWTGKETQYFGPGTRLLVL.

The count of this clone is one. The gene calls are TRBV7-3 and TRBJ2-1; possibly TRBD2 for D (7 bases). This CDR3 is 13 amino acids long. Trimming shortened V by 5 bases and J by 9 bases, and 14 bases separated the two germline ends. From germline, CDR1 is SGHTA and CDR2 FQGTGA. For the CDR3, the DNA is TGTGCCAGCAGCGAGGGGGGGCGTCGTGAGCAGTTCTTC. Amino acids: CASSEGGRREQFF.

V is TRBV5-4 and J is TRBJ2-1, with 7 nucleotides matching TRBD1. This CDR3 spans 12 amino acids. V dropped 3 bases and J dropped 16; count of bases not matched to a gene: 10. In germline, CDR1 is SGHNT, CDR2 YYREEE (reference sequence). CDR3: CASSSGQAQGFF. In DNA, the CDR3 is TGTGCCAGCAGCTCCGGACAGGCCCAGGGATTCTTC.

V usage is TRBV5-6 and J usage is TRBJ2-5; TRBD1 might be the D (6 bases). This CDR3 comprises 16 residues. Trimming removed 0 bases at V and 7 bases at J, with 19 bases between. CDR1 SGHDT and CDR2 YYEEEE come from the germline V gene. For the CDR3, the DNA is TGTGCCAGCAGCTTGGTTCGACAGGCAAACGACGGGACCCAGTACTTC. Residues: CASSLVRQANDGTQYF.

The chain joins TRBV6-5 to TRBJ2-1; TRBD2 matches at 7 bases. The V gene end was trimmed by 5 bases and the J gene end by 8 bases; junction bases not matched to a gene: 9. This CDR3 region has 14 residues. Germline loops: CDR1 MNHEY, CDR2 SVGAGI. The DNA of the CDR3 is TGTGCCAGCAGTCTTGGACTAGTTCTCGATGAGCAGTTCTTC. Protein: CASSLGLVLDEQFF.

This rearrangement joins TRBV19 to TRBJ1-6; 8 nucleotides line up with TRBD1. Trimming removed 2 bases from V and 7 bases from J; junction bases left unmatched: 4. Per the germline V gene, CDR1 is LNHDA and CDR2 is SQIVND (reference sequence). The CDR3 consists of 15 residues. The CDR3 loop is CASSILDRVNSPLHF. CDR3 sequence (DNA): TGTGCCAGTAGTATACTGGACAGGGTGAATTCACCCCTCCACTTT.

This chain's CDR3 is CASSEQGWTDTQYF. CDR3 nucleotides: TGTGCCAGCAGTGAACAGGGATGGACAGATACGCAGTATTTT. The chain carries TRBV6-1 and TRBJ2-3; weak D call: TRBD1 (5 bases). Germline CDR1 is MNHNS and CDR2 is SASEGT. Deletions cut 2 bases from V and 3 bases from J, with 9 bases between. The CDR3 has 14 residues.